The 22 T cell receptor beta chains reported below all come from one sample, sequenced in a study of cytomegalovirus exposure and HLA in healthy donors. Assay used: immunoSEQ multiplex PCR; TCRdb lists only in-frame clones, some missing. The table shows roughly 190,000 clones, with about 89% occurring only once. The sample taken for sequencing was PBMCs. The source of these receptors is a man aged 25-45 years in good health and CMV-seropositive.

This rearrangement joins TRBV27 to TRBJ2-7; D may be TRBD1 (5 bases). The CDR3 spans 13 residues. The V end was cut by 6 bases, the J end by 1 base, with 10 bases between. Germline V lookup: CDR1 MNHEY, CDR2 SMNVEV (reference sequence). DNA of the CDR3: TGTGCCAGCAGGAGAACAGGTTCCTACGAGCAGTACTTC. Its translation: CASRRTGSYEQYF.

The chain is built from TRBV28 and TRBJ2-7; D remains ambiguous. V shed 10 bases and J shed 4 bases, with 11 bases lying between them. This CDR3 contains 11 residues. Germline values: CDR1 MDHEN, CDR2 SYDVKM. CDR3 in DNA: TGTGCCACCAGCACAGAGTACGAGCAGTACTTC. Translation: CATSTEYEQYF. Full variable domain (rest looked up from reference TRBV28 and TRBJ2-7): DVKVTQSSRYLVKRTGEKVFLECVQDMDHENMFWYRQDPGLGLRLIYFSYDVKMKEKGDIPEGYSVSREKKERFSLILESASTNQTSMYLCATSTEYEQYFGPGTRLTVT.

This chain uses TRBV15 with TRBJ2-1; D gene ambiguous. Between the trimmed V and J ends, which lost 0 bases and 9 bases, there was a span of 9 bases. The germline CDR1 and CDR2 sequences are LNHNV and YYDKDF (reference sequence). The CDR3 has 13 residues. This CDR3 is CATSRDRVGEQFF. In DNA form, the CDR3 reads TGTGCCACCAGCAGAGATCGGGTTGGTGAGCAGTTCTTC. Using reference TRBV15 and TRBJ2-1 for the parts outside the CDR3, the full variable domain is DAMVIQNPRYQVTQFGKPVTLSCSQTLNHNVMYWYQQKSSQAPKLLFHYYDKDFNNEADTPDNFQSRRPNTSFCFLDIRSPGLGDTAMYLCATSRDRVGEQFFGPGTRLTVL.

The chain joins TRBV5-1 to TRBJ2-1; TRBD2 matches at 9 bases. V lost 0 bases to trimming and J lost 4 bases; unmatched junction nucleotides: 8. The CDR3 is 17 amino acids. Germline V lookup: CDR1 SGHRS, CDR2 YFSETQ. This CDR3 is CASSLGKGLAVYNEQFF. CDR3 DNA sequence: TGCGCCAGCAGCTTGGGGAAGGGACTAGCTGTGTACAATGAGCAGTTCTTC. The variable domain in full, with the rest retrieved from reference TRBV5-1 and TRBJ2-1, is KAGVTQTPRYLIKTRGQQVTLSCSPISGHRSVSWYQQTPGQGLQFLFEYFSETQRNKGNFPGRFSGRQFSNSRSEMNVSTLELGDSALYLCASSLGKGLAVYNEQFFGPGTRLTVL.

Here the CDR3 reads CASSLLWGDSGNTIYF. CDR3 nucleotide sequence: TGTGCCAGCAGCTTATTATGGGGAGACTCTGGAAACACCATATATTTT. The rearrangement uses TRBV7-2 and TRBJ1-3; the D is unclear. Germline loops: CDR1 SGHTA, CDR2 FQGNSA. The V and J ends lost 2 bases and 0 bases respectively, with 11 bases between them. CDR3 size: 16 residues. Full variable domain (rest looked up from reference TRBV7-2 and TRBJ1-3): GAGVSQSPSNKVTEKGKDVELRCDPISGHTALYWYRQSLGQGLEFLIYFQGNSAPDKSGLPSDRFSAERTGGSVSTLTIQRTQQEDSAVYLCASSLLWGDSGNTIYFGEGSWLTVV.

DNA for the CDR3: TGTGCCAGCAGCGGTGGGCCAGGCGAGACCCAGTACTTC. Protein product: CASSGGPGETQYF. The gene calls are TRBV2 and TRBJ2-5; D call uncertain. The germline V and J ends were trimmed by 6 bases and 5 bases, with 13 bases remaining between them. Germline V gene data show CDR1 as SNHLY and CDR2 as FYNNEI. The CDR3 has 13 amino acids. The whole variable domain, remainder taken from reference TRBV2 and TRBJ2-5, is EPEVTQTPSHQVTQMGQEVILRCVPISNHLYFYWYRQILGQKVEFLVSFYNNEISEKSEIFDDQFSVERPDGSNFTLKIRSTKLEDSAMYFCASSGGPGETQYFGPGTRLLVL.

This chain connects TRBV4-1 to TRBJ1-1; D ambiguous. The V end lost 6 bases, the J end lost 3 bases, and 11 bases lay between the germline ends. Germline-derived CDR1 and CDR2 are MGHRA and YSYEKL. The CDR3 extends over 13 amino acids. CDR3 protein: CASRKIGDTEAFF. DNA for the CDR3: TGCGCCAGCAGAAAAATTGGGGACACTGAAGCTTTCTTT.

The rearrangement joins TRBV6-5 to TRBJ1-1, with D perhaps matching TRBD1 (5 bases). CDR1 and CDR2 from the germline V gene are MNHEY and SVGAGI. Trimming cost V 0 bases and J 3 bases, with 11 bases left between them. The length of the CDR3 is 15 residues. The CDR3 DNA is TGTGCCAGCAGTTACTCCTGGGGCGGGGACACTGAAGCTTTCTTT. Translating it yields CASSYSWGGDTEAFF.

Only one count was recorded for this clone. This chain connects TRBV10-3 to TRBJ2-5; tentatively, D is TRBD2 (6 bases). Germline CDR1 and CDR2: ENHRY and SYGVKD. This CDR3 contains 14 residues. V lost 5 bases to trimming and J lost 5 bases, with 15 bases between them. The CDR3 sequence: CAISPGTPGETQYF. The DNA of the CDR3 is TGTGCCATCAGTCCCGGGACTCCAGGGGAGACCCAGTACTTC.

Written as DNA, the CDR3 is TGTGCCAGCTCATACAGCTCCTACAATGAGCAGTTCTTC. Translation: CASSYSSYNEQFF. The rearrangement links TRBV27 to TRBJ2-1; no clear D. Trimming took 8 bases from V and 0 from J, leaving 8 bases between them. The CDR3 is 13 amino acids. In germline, CDR1 is MNHEY, CDR2 SMNVEV (reference sequence).

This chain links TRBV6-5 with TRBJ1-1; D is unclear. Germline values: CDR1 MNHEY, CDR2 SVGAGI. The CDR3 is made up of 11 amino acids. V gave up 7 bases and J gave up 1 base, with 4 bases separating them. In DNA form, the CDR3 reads TGTGCCAGCATCGAGAACACTGAAGCTTTCTTT. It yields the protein CASIENTEAFF.

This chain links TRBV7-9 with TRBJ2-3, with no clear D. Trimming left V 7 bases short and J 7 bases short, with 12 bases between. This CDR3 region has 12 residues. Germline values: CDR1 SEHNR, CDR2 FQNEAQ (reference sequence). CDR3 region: CASNQVGNTQYF. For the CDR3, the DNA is TGTGCCAGCAACCAAGTGGGGAATACGCAGTATTTT.

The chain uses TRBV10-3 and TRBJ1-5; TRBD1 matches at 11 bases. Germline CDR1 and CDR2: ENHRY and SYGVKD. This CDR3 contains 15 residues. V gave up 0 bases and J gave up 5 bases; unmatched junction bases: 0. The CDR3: CAISESGQGDQPQHF. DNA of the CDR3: TGTGCCATCAGTGAGTCGGGACAGGGGGATCAGCCCCAGCATTTT.

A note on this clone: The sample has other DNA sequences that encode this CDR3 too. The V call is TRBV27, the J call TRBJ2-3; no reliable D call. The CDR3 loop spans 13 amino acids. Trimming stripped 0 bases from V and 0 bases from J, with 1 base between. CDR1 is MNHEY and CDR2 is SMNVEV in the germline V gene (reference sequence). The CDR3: CASSLSSTDTQYF. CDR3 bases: TGTGCCAGCAGTTTATCTAGCACAGATACGCAGTATTTT.

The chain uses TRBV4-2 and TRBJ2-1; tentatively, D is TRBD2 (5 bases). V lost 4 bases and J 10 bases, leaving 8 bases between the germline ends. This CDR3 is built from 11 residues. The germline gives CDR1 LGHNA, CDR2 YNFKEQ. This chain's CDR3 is CASSLPGEQFF. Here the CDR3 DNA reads TGTGCCAGCAGCCTACCGGGAGAGCAGTTCTTC.

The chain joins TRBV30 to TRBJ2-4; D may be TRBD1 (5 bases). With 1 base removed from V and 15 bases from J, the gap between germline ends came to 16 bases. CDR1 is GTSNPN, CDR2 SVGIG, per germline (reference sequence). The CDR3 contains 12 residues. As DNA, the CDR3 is TGTGCCTGGAGTGGGATGACAGACCCCCCGTACTTC. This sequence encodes CAWSGMTDPPYF.

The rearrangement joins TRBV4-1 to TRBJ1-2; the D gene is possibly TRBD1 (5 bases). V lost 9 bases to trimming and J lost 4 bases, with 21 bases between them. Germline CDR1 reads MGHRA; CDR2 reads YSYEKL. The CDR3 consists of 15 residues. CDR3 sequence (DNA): TGCGCCAGTGAACCTTCTTTGGGGGGTTTCTATGGCTACACCTTC. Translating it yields CASEPSLGGFYGYTF.

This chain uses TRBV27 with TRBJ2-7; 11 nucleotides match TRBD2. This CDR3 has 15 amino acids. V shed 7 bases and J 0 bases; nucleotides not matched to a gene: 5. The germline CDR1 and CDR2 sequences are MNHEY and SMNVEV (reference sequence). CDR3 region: CASKVTSGISYEQYF. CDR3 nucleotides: TGTGCCAGCAAAGTGACTAGCGGGATCTCCTACGAGCAGTACTTC.

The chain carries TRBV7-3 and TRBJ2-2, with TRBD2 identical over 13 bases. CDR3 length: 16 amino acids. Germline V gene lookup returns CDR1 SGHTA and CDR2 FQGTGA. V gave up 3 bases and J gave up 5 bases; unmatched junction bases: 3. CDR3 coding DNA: TGTGCCAGCAGCTTTACTAGCGGGAGGGGAACCGGGGAGCTGTTTTTT. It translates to CASSFTSGRGTGELFF.

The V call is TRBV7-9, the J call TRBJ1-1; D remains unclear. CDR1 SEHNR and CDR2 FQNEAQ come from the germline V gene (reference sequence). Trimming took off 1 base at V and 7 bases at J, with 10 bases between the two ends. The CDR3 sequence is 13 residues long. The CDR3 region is CASSLEAHIEAFF. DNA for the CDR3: TGTGCCAGCAGCTTAGAGGCCCATATTGAAGCTTTCTTT.

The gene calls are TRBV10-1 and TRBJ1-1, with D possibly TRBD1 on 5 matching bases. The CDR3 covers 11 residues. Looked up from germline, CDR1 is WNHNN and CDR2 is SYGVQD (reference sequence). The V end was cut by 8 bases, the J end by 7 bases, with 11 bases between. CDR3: CASLGTVEAFF. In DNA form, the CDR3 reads TGCGCCAGCCTCGGGACGGTTGAAGCTTTCTTT.

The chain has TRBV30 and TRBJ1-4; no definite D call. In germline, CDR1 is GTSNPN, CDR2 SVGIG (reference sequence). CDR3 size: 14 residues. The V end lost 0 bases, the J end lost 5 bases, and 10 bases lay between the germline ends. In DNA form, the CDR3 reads TGTGCCTGGAGTGTACTACCCAACAATGAAAAACTGTTTTTT. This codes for CAWSVLPNNEKLFF.